The 30 T cell receptor beta chains presented below share a single source sample, sequenced in a study of cytomegalovirus exposure and HLA in healthy donors. The table came from immunoSEQ multiplex PCR; TCRdb's copy has only in-frame clones and leaves some out. The table records roughly 200,000 clones, about 81% of them present only once. What was sequenced was PBMCs. These receptors were collected from a woman aged 25 to 39 in good health and CMV-seronegative.

This rearrangement joins TRBV15 to TRBJ1-1; TRBD1 agrees at 8 bases. Trimming removed 1 base from V and 4 bases from J; junction bases left unmatched: 2. The length of the CDR3 is 14 residues. The germline gives CDR1 LNHNV, CDR2 YYDKDF (reference sequence). The CDR3 is CATSRAGGITEAFF. Written as DNA, the CDR3 is TGTGCCACCAGCAGAGCAGGGGGCATCACTGAAGCTTTCTTT.

The chain couples TRBV2 to TRBJ1-5; D unclear. This CDR3 contains 14 residues. V lost 2 bases and J lost 3, with 8 bases in between. Germline V gives CDR1 SNHLY, CDR2 FYNNEI. The CDR3, as DNA: TGTGCCAGCAGTGAATATAGTTACAATCAGCCCCAGCATTTT. Protein sequence: CASSEYSYNQPQHF.

The rearrangement links TRBV12-5 to TRBJ2-7, with 8 bases matching TRBD1. The CDR3 runs to 13 residues. V was pared by 11 bases and J by 0 bases, with 6 bases of the junction left unmatched. CDR1 is LGHNT, CDR2 FRNRAP, per germline. CDR3 sequence: CASPGTGSYEQYF. The CDR3, as DNA: TGTGCTTCACCAGGGACAGGCTCCTACGAGCAGTACTTC.

This chain links TRBV28 with TRBJ1-2, with TRBD1 identical over 8 bases. CDR3 size: 16 residues. V was pared by 3 bases and J by 4 bases, with 10 bases of the junction left unmatched. Per the germline V gene, CDR1 is MDHEN and CDR2 is SYDVKM. Written as DNA, the CDR3 is TGTGCCAGCAGTTTTCCTCAGGGGGCGCTGGGCTATGGCTACACCTTC. Encoded protein: CASSFPQGALGYGYTF.

The chain carries TRBV29-1 and TRBJ2-5; TRBD1 matches at 10 bases. The J segment lost 7 bases and the V segment lost 7 bases, leaving 12 bases of the junction unmatched. Germline lookup yields CDR1 SQVTM and CDR2 ANQGSEA. This CDR3 comprises 14 residues. The CDR3 here is CSAHEGTGEGTQYF. DNA of the CDR3: TGCAGCGCACACGAGGGGACAGGGGAAGGGACCCAGTACTTC.

This rearrangement joins TRBV5-4 to TRBJ2-1; 12 bases line up with TRBD2. CDR1 and CDR2 from the germline V gene are SGHNT and YYREEE (reference sequence). The V and J ends lost 3 bases and 12 bases, in that order; junction bases with no gene match: 13. The CDR3 covers 16 residues. This CDR3 is CASSSGLAGPGRGQFF. The CDR3 DNA sequence: TGTGCCAGCAGCTCTGGACTAGCGGGGCCCGGTCGGGGGCAGTTCTTC.

This chain links TRBV30 with TRBJ2-3; a possible D gene is TRBD2 (7 bases). Trimming left V 3 bases short and J 5 bases short, with 15 bases between. The CDR3 is 14 amino acids. CDR1 is GTSNPN and CDR2 is SVGIG in the germline V gene (reference sequence). This CDR3 reads CAWSYGGARDTQYF. The DNA for the CDR3 is TGTGCCTGGAGCTATGGGGGGGCACGAGATACGCAGTATTTT.

This clone is a singleton in its sample. The chain employs TRBV6-5 and TRBJ1-1; 8 bases are shared with TRBD1. Germline lookup yields CDR1 MNHEY and CDR2 SVGAGI. Trimming removed 5 bases from V and 11 bases from J; junction bases left unmatched: 16. CDR3 length: 15 residues. The CDR3 bases are TGTGCCAGCAGTACCCGGGACAGGCCTAATAAAGGGGCTTTCTTT. The encoded protein is CASSTRDRPNKGAFF.

V and J are TRBV27 and TRBJ2-2; D unresolved. V dropped 6 bases and J dropped 4 bases, with 6 bases sitting between them. From germline, CDR1 is MNHEY and CDR2 SMNVEV (reference sequence). The length of the CDR3 is 12 residues. Here the CDR3 DNA reads TGTGCCAGCAGGCCTATCACCGGGGAGCTGTTTTTT. Translated, it gives CASRPITGELFF.

This rearrangement joins TRBV19 to TRBJ1-4; tentative D call: TRBD1 (5 bases). Trimming pared 4 bases from V and 4 bases from J, leaving 13 bases between. Germline loops: CDR1 LNHDA, CDR2 SQIVND (reference sequence). The CDR3 consists of 15 residues. CDR3 in amino acids: CASSTGGRNNEKLFF. The CDR3 DNA sequence: TGTGCCAGTAGTACCGGGGGACGGAATAATGAAAAACTGTTTTTT. The whole variable domain, remainder taken from reference TRBV19 and TRBJ1-4, is DGGITQSPKYLFRKEGQNVTLSCEQNLNHDAMYWYRQDPGQGLRLIYYSQIVNDFQKGDIAEGYSVSREKKESFPLTVTSAQKNPTAFYLCASSTGGRNNEKLFFGSGTQLSVL.

The J gene is TRBJ2-5, the V gene TRBV1; the table's D gene call, TRBD2, was not cross checked with the DNA. TRBV1 is listed as a pseudogene. This CDR3 has 16 residues. The CDR3 region is CTSSQDEKERQETQYF. The CDR3 bases are TGCACCAGCAGCCAAGATGAAAAGGAGCGGCAAGAGACCCAGTACTTC.

In nucleotides, the CDR3 is TGTGCCAGCAGTCCTGACAGGGGCTTTAAAAATGAGCAGTTCTTC. Protein sequence: CASSPDRGFKNEQFF. The rearrangement uses TRBV6-5 and TRBJ2-1; the match to TRBD1 covers 8 bases. This CDR3 contains 15 residues. V was pared by 5 bases and J by 7 bases, with 10 bases of the junction left unmatched. The germline V gene encodes CDR1 MNHEY and CDR2 SVGAGI.

V gene TRBV11-2 combines with J gene TRBJ2-5, with TRBD2 matching 13 bases. Losses at the gene ends were 4 bases for V and 3 bases for J; bases not matched to a gene: 2. Germline V gene sequence: CDR1 SGHAT, CDR2 FQNNGV. The CDR3 sequence is 15 residues long. Here the CDR3 reads CASSWGTSGEETQYF. The CDR3 coding sequence is TGTGCCAGCAGCTGGGGGACTAGCGGGGAAGAGACCCAGTACTTC. The whole variable domain, remainder taken from reference TRBV11-2 and TRBJ2-5, is EAGVAQSPRYKIIEKRQSVAFWCNPISGHATLYWYQQILGQGPKLLIQFQNNGVVDDSQLPKDRFSAERLKGVDSTLKIQPAKLEDSAVYLCASSWGTSGEETQYFGPGTRLLVL.

The chain links TRBV5-1 to TRBJ1-2; no clear D. V dropped 1 base and J dropped 3 bases, with 16 bases sitting between them. Germline V gives CDR1 SGHRS, CDR2 YFSETQ. The CDR3 consists of 16 residues. The CDR3: CASSLFPDNQDYGYTF. CDR3 in DNA: TGCGCCAGCAGCTTGTTTCCCGACAACCAAGACTATGGCTACACCTTC.

The chain recombines TRBV29-1 with TRBJ2-5, with 9 bases fitting TRBD1. Trimming cost V 7 bases and J 0 bases; bases outside gene matches: 9. The CDR3 is 15 residues long. Germline-derived CDR1 and CDR2 are SQVTM and ANQGSEA. The CDR3 DNA reads TGCAGCGGGGCTGGACAGGGGCCCCACCAAGAGACCCAGTACTTC. It encodes CSGAGQGPHQETQYF.

This clone was detected a few times. Here the CDR3 DNA reads TGTGCCAGCACCTCCCGAACTAGCGGGAGCTACGAGCAGTACTTC. The encoded protein is CASTSRTSGSYEQYF. The chain combines TRBV6-6 with TRBJ2-7; 11 positions match TRBD2. V gave up 7 bases and J gave up 3 bases; unmatched junction bases: 8. This CDR3 comprises 15 residues. Germline V gene sequence: CDR1 MNHNY, CDR2 SVGAGI (reference sequence).

CDR3: CASSYRDREPKNIQYF. The DNA of the CDR3 is TGTGCCAGCAGCTACCGGGACAGGGAACCCAAAAACATTCAGTACTTC. The chain combines TRBV21-1 with TRBJ2-4; TRBD1 was called by the table and not checked on the DNA. TRBV21-1 is reported as a pseudogene. The CDR3 has 16 residues.

The V gene is TRBV30, the J gene TRBJ1-2; no clear D gene. The germline V gene encodes CDR1 GTSNPN and CDR2 SVGIG (reference sequence). This CDR3 has 14 residues. Trimming shortened V by 0 bases and J by 8 bases, and 16 bases separated the two germline ends. In DNA, the CDR3 is TGTGCCTGGAGTGTAATTGGAGTAACCCCAGGCTACACCTTC. Translating gives CAWSVIGVTPGYTF.

This clone was detected only once. This chain joins TRBV2 and TRBJ2-2; 8 bases line up with TRBD2. V shed 6 bases and J 6 bases; nucleotides not matched to a gene: 9. Germline assignment: CDR1 SNHLY and CDR2 FYNNEI. The CDR3 has 15 residues. The CDR3: CASRDNSGGAGELFF. CDR3 in DNA: TGTGCCAGCAGGGACAATTCCGGGGGGGCCGGGGAGCTGTTTTTT.

The rearrangement links TRBV9 to TRBJ1-1; D gene uncertain. V was clipped by 4 bases and J by 0 bases, with 13 bases between them. CDR3 size: 15 residues. Germline V gene sequence: CDR1 SGDLS, CDR2 YYNGEE. Written as DNA, the CDR3 is TGTGCCAGCAGCATCGACGGACTCATGAACACTGAAGCTTTCTTT. Its translation is CASSIDGLMNTEAFF.

The chain links TRBV2 to TRBJ2-1; 11 positions agree with TRBD2. The CDR3 contains 14 residues. Germline V gene lookup returns CDR1 SNHLY and CDR2 FYNNEI. The J segment lost 6 bases and the V segment lost 9 bases, leaving 7 bases of the junction unmatched. The CDR3 bases are TGTGCCAGACTAGCGGGGGAGGGCCCCAATGAGCAGTTCTTC. It is translated as CARLAGEGPNEQFF.

The gene calls are TRBV7-3 and TRBJ2-5; D is possibly TRBD1 (6 bases). Germline V gene data show CDR1 as SGHTA and CDR2 as FQGTGA. This CDR3 has 15 amino acids. The V end was cut by 0 bases, the J end by 4 bases, with 12 bases between. The CDR3 DNA reads as TGTGCCAGCAGCTTAACCGGCCAGGGGCTAGAGACCCAGTACTTC. Translation: CASSLTGQGLETQYF.

The chain has TRBV6-5 and TRBJ2-7, with a weak D call TRBD2 (5 bases). Trimming cost V 7 bases and J 3 bases, with 16 bases left between them. The length of the CDR3 is 14 residues. Per the germline V gene, CDR1 is MNHEY and CDR2 is SVGAGI. The CDR3 nucleotides are TGTGCCAGCACCCCCGGGGTGGGGATCTACGAGCAGTACTTC. As protein: CASTPGVGIYEQYF.

V is TRBV7-9 and J is TRBJ2-7; TRBD2 agrees at 13 bases. The CDR3 is made up of 16 amino acids. The junction had 9 bases not matched to a gene; V was cut back by 8 bases and J by 2 bases. Germline V gives CDR1 SEHNR, CDR2 FQNEAQ (reference sequence). The CDR3 DNA reads as TGTGCCAGCGCCCGGACTAGCGGGAGTAGGGCCTACGAGCAGTACTTC. Residues: CASARTSGSRAYEQYF.

The chain has TRBV5-1 and TRBJ2-3, with D possibly TRBD1 on 7 matching bases. The germline V gene has CDR1 SGHRS and CDR2 YFSETQ. CDR3 length: 14 amino acids. V was clipped by 7 bases and J by 4 bases, with 16 bases between them. Written as DNA, the CDR3 is TGCGCCAGCGCCCAGGGGGGCGTTGCAGATACGCAGTATTTT. Protein sequence: CASAQGGVADTQYF.

The J gene is TRBJ2-2, the V gene TRBV5-1; D unresolved. This CDR3 has 15 residues. From germline, CDR1 is SGHRS and CDR2 YFSETQ. Between the trimmed V and J ends, which lost 4 bases and 0 bases, there was a span of 10 bases. CDR3 DNA: TGCGCCAGCAGCGCAGGAACTCCGAACACCGGGGAGCTGTTTTTT. It codes for CASSAGTPNTGELFF.

The V call is TRBV7-2, the J call TRBJ2-1; 8 bases line up with TRBD2. Losses at the gene ends were 5 bases for V and 7 bases for J; bases not matched to a gene: 10. The germline V gene has CDR1 SGHTA and CDR2 FQGNSA. This CDR3 spans 15 amino acids. DNA for the CDR3: TGTGCCAGCAGCCCCGGGGGGGGGAGTGGGAATGAGCAGTTCTTC. This gives the protein CASSPGGGSGNEQFF. Drawing the rest from reference TRBV7-2 and TRBJ2-1, the complete variable domain is GAGVSQSPSNKVTEKGKDVELRCDPISGHTALYWYRQSLGQGLEFLIYFQGNSAPDKSGLPSDRFSAERTGGSVSTLTIQRTQQEDSAVYLCASSPGGGSGNEQFFGPGTRLTVL.

V usage is TRBV6-5 and J usage is TRBJ1-5; 9 nucleotides line up with TRBD1. Germline lookup yields CDR1 MNHEY and CDR2 SVGAGI. V shed 6 bases and J 8 bases; nucleotides not matched to a gene: 5. The CDR3 is made up of 13 amino acids. This CDR3 reads CASSRDRAKPQHF. Written as DNA, the CDR3 is TGTGCCAGCAGCCGGGACAGGGCCAAGCCCCAGCATTTT.

The gene calls are TRBV5-4 and TRBJ1-6; D gene unclear. The CDR3 length is 14 residues. V lost 4 bases to trimming and J lost 7 bases, with 12 bases between them. Germline loops: CDR1 SGHNT, CDR2 YYREEE (reference sequence). The CDR3 loop reads CASSEVPLNSPLHF. The CDR3 coding sequence is TGTGCCAGCAGCGAGGTCCCCTTAAATTCACCCCTCCACTTT.

The chain uses TRBV5-1 and TRBJ1-4; 7 bases are a match to TRBD1. V lost 5 bases, J lost 10 bases, and 5 bases stayed unmatched. This CDR3 comprises 12 residues. Germline assignment: CDR1 SGHRS and CDR2 YFSETQ. CDR3 region: CASSLPGGKLFF. DNA for the CDR3: TGCGCCAGCAGTCTGCCAGGGGGAAAACTGTTTTTT.